This T cell receptor beta chain was found in a study of cytomegalovirus exposure and HLA in healthy donors. The PCR contained 60 Vbeta and 13 Jbeta primers. Sequencing was performed with immunoSEQ multiplex PCR; in TCRdb, only in-frame clones are kept and a portion is missing. The top ten hold around 2.2% of the sample, which has about 150,000 clones, about 80% seen once. CDR1 LNHDA and CDR2 SQIVND come from the germline V gene (reference sequence). There are 15 residues in the CDR3. V lost 3 bases and J 1 base, leaving 12 bases between the germline ends. Comments on this clone: Its antigen is unidentified.

Study results and caveats: Earlier findings revealed that most TCR beta V segments proved productive either about 87% or about 30% of the time. Later on, analysis showed that most CMV-associated TCR beta chains appeared to be HLA-restricted.

The source is a man under 40 in good health and CMV-seronegative. This chain connects TRBV19 to TRBJ1-1; perhaps TRBD1 as D (5 bases). Sequenced material: PBMCs. DNA of the CDR3: TGTGCCAGTAGTATCTCCAGGGTGTGGAACACTGAAGCTTTCTTT. It translates to CASSISRVWNTEAFF.